These 25 T cell receptor beta chains originate from one sample sequenced in a study of blood T cell repertoires in COVID-19. Repertoires were generated with immunoSEQ multiplex PCR, while TCRdb's copy carries only in-frame clones and drops some. The sample shows 250,000 to 300,000 clones, 80% to 85% of them seen only once. Sequencing input: peripheral blood. The receptor set was obtained from a woman aged 60-75 years with active or convalescent COVID-19.

The J gene is TRBJ1-4, the V gene TRBV3-1 (or the pseudogene TRBV3-2); D ambiguous. This CDR3 comprises 15 residues. Germline V lookup: CDR1 LGHDT, CDR2 YNNKEL (reference sequence). Trimming took 7 bases from V and 7 from J, leaving 19 bases between them. The CDR3 DNA sequence: TGTGCCAGCATTCACCCGGAGGTGGGGATTGAAAAACTGTTTTTT. As protein: CASIHPEVGIEKLFF.

Only one count was recorded for this clone. J is TRBJ1-2 and V is TRBV7-2, with D uncertain. The CDR3 has 15 residues. V gave up 4 bases and J gave up 0 bases, with 12 bases separating them. Germline CDR1 is SGHTA and CDR2 is FQGNSA. CDR3: CASSSPDLPNYGYTF. In nucleotides, the CDR3 is TGTGCCAGCAGCTCCCCGGACTTACCTAACTATGGCTACACCTTC.

A few counts support this clone. The rearrangement links TRBV5-1 to TRBJ1-1; 7 nucleotides match TRBD1. The V segment lost 4 bases and the J segment 6 bases; nucleotides outside the gene matches: 12. This CDR3 has 15 amino acids. The germline gives CDR1 SGHRS, CDR2 YFSETQ. The CDR3 nucleotides read TGCGCCAGCAGCCCGCAGACAGGGAAGGGGCCTGAAGCTTTCTTT. Protein product: CASSPQTGKGPEAFF.

This clone was seen a handful of times. This chain links TRBV5-4 with TRBJ2-2; TRBD1 agrees at 10 bases. Unmatched junction bases numbered 8, after V lost 6 bases and J lost 0 bases. This CDR3 contains 17 residues. Per the germline V gene, CDR1 is SGHNT and CDR2 is YYREEE (reference sequence). The CDR3 is CASTRGTGAANTGELFF. The CDR3 coding sequence is TGTGCCAGCACCAGGGGGACAGGGGCTGCGAACACCGGGGAGCTGTTTTTT.

The genes are TRBV2 and TRBJ2-1; a weak D match, TRBD2 (7 bases). V was clipped by 4 bases and J by 8 bases, with 27 bases between them. The germline CDR1 and CDR2 sequences are SNHLY and FYNNEI. This CDR3 has 18 amino acids. The CDR3 region has the DNA TGTGCCAGCAGTGGGAGGGGGGTTAGCGGGTTGATGGACGATGAGCAGTTCTTC. Translating gives CASSGRGVSGLMDDEQFF. Based on the CDR3 plus reference TRBV2 and TRBJ2-1, the full variable domain is EPEVTQTPSHQVTQMGQEVILRCVPISNHLYFYWYRQILGQKVEFLVSFYNNEISEKSEIFDDQFSVERPDGSNFTLKIRSTKLEDSAMYFCASSGRGVSGLMDDEQFFGPGTRLTVL.

This sequence joins TRBV27 and TRBJ1-4, with TRBD1 matching 9 bases. This CDR3 comprises 14 residues. Losses at the gene ends were 1 base for V and 7 bases for J; bases not matched to a gene: 1. Germline V CDR1 and CDR2: MNHEY, SMNVEV (reference sequence). This chain's CDR3 is CASSLLGQGEKLFF. The CDR3 DNA reads TGTGCCAGCAGTTTATTGGGACAGGGTGAAAAACTGTTTTTT.

The chain uses TRBV6-1 and TRBJ1-2; D possibly corresponds to TRBD1 (6 bases). The CDR3 has 15 amino acids. From germline, CDR1 is MNHNS and CDR2 SASEGT. V was cut by 1 base and J by 2 bases, with 11 bases left in between. The CDR3 is CASSEDGGRNYGYTF. The DNA for the CDR3 is TGTGCCAGCAGTGAAGATGGGGGCCGGAACTATGGCTACACCTTC.

The chain couples TRBV3-1 (or the pseudogene TRBV3-2) to TRBJ2-5; TRBD2 agrees at 7 bases. The germline CDR1 and CDR2 sequences are LGHDT and YNNKEL (reference sequence). V lost 3 bases, J lost 4 bases, and 5 bases stayed unmatched. This CDR3 has 14 residues. The CDR3 DNA is TGTGCCAGCAGCCAGGGAGGGGCGACAGAGACCCAGTACTTC. The encoded protein is CASSQGGATETQYF.

The J gene is TRBJ2-2, the V gene TRBV19, with a weak D call TRBD2 (5 bases). This CDR3 is built from 14 residues. V dropped 5 bases and J dropped 6 bases, with 13 bases sitting between them. Germline V gene lookup returns CDR1 LNHDA and CDR2 SQIVND (reference sequence). CDR3 protein: CASSFDGKPGELFF. The CDR3 nucleotides are TGTGCCAGTAGTTTTGACGGGAAGCCCGGGGAGCTGTTTTTT.

The V and J genes are TRBV12-3 or TRBV12-4 and TRBJ2-3; 7 bases are a match to TRBD2. The CDR3 covers 12 residues. V gave up 3 bases and J gave up 9 bases; unmatched junction bases: 3. CDR3 nucleotides: TGTGCCAGCAGTTTTCAGGGAGGGACGCAGTATTTT. Translating it yields CASSFQGGTQYF.

This clone was counted only a few times. The gene calls are TRBV19 and TRBJ1-1; the match to TRBD1 covers 7 bases. V was clipped by 1 base and J by 4 bases; unmatched bases: 3. The CDR3 extends over 14 amino acids. Germline-derived CDR1 and CDR2 are LNHDA and SQIVND (reference sequence). This CDR3 reads CASSIGRGATEAFF. Written as DNA, the CDR3 is TGTGCCAGTAGTATAGGCAGGGGGGCCACTGAAGCTTTCTTT.

The chain carries TRBV7-9 and TRBJ1-5; D might be TRBD1 (5 bases). The CDR3 has 12 residues. Germline assignment: CDR1 SEHNR and CDR2 FQNEAQ (reference sequence). Trimming cost V 1 base and J 11 bases, with 9 bases left between them. CDR3 DNA: TGTGCCAGCAGCTTAGGGGCCAGGGCCCAGCATTTT. This codes for CASSLGARAQHF.

The chain employs TRBV4-2 and TRBJ2-2, with D possibly matching TRBD2 (6 bases). This CDR3 comprises 15 residues. Germline V gene data show CDR1 as LGHNA and CDR2 as YNFKEQ. V lost 8 bases to trimming and J lost 5 bases, with 18 bases between them. The CDR3 sequence is CASANARDGTGELFF. In DNA, the CDR3 is TGTGCCAGCGCGAACGCGCGGGACGGAACCGGGGAGCTGTTTTTT.

V and J are TRBV18 and TRBJ2-7; 7 bases fit TRBD2. CDR3 size: 14 residues. Germline CDR1 is KGHSH and CDR2 is LQKENI. Trimming removed 2 bases from V and 1 base from J; junction bases left unmatched: 2. The CDR3 coding sequence is TGTGCCAGCTCACCATCGGGACTATCCTACGAGCAGTACTTC. It is translated as CASSPSGLSYEQYF. Variable domain in full (rest from reference TRBV18 and TRBJ2-7): NAGVMQNPRHLVRRRGQEARLRCSPMKGHSHVYWYRQLPEEGLKFMVYLQKENIIDESGMPKERFSAEFPKEGPSILRIQQVVRGDSAAYFCASSPSGLSYEQYFGPGTRLTVT.

This clone was picked up one time. V and J are TRBV6-2 or TRBV6-3 and TRBJ1-1; maybe TRBD1 (5 bases). V lost 0 bases and J lost 2, with 13 bases in between. The CDR3 is 16 residues long. From germline, CDR1 is MNHEY and CDR2 SVGEGT. CDR3 residues: CASSYSGHRINTEAFF. Here the CDR3 DNA reads TGTGCCAGCAGTTACTCTGGACACCGCATAAACACTGAAGCTTTCTTT.

This chain uses TRBV5-6 with TRBJ2-7; D is unresolved. This CDR3 spans 12 amino acids. With 2 bases removed from V and 4 bases from J, the gap between germline ends came to 7 bases. Germline-derived CDR1 and CDR2 are SGHDT and YYEEEE. The CDR3 is CASSFSRYEQYF. DNA for the CDR3: TGTGCCAGCAGCTTTTCGAGATACGAGCAGTACTTC.

The chain uses TRBV14 and TRBJ1-2; 8 nucleotides line up with TRBD1. The CDR3 is made up of 15 amino acids. V lost 1 base, J lost 8 bases, and 9 bases stayed unmatched. CDR1 and CDR2 (germline): SGHDN, FVKESK. CDR3 bases: TGTGCCAGCAGCCAAGCTAGGGGGACAGGAGCCGGCTACACCTTC. Residues: CASSQARGTGAGYTF.

This rearrangement joins TRBV25-1 to TRBJ2-1; 12 nucleotides line up with TRBD2. This CDR3 region has 15 residues. CDR1 is MGHDK, CDR2 SYGVNS, per germline. Germline trimming cut 5 bases from V and 6 bases from J; bases unmatched to any gene: 5. Written as DNA, the CDR3 is TGTGCCAGCAGTTCTAGCGGGGGGGCCTCCAATGAGCAGTTCTTC. Residues: CASSSSGGASNEQFF.

The chain has TRBV4-2 and TRBJ2-3; 9 bases are shared with TRBD2. The CDR3 has 19 amino acids. Trimming at V came to 2 bases and at J to 4 bases, leaving 16 bases not matched to a gene. Germline CDR1 is LGHNA and CDR2 is YNFKEQ. The CDR3 region has the DNA TGTGCCAGCAGCCAAAAAACAGCGGGGGGCCCTAGTACCCCAGATACGCAGTATTTT. This encodes CASSQKTAGGPSTPDTQYF.

Note on this clone: One junction end disagrees with the germline gene, perhaps due to a read error. V and J are TRBV27 and TRBJ2-1, with TRBD2 identical over 11 bases. The CDR3 consists of 15 residues. Germline CDR1 reads MNHEY; CDR2 reads SMNVEV (reference sequence). CDR3: CASGLAGGSYNEQFF. The CDR3 DNA is TGTGCCAGCGGTTTAGCGGGGGGGTCCTACAATGAGCAGTTCTTC.

The chain has TRBV30 and TRBJ2-5, with a weak D call TRBD2 (7 bases). The CDR3 spans 14 residues. V was shortened by 3 bases and J by 3 bases, with 14 bases between the two germline ends. The germline V gene has CDR1 GTSNPN and CDR2 SVGIG (reference sequence). CDR3 residues: CAWSWGGQEETQYF. In DNA form, the CDR3 reads TGTGCCTGGAGCTGGGGGGGCCAGGAAGAGACCCAGTACTTC.

The CDR3 spells CASSQSSGTGGMGYGYTF. The CDR3 region has the DNA TGTGCCAGCAGCCAGTCTTCCGGGACAGGGGGGATGGGCTATGGCTACACCTTC. This chain links TRBV3-1 (or the pseudogene TRBV3-2) with TRBJ1-2; TRBD1 matches 11 bases. V lost 3 bases, J lost 4 bases, and 13 bases stayed unmatched. Germline V CDR1 and CDR2: LGHDT, YNNKEL (reference sequence). The CDR3 runs 18 residues.

The V gene is TRBV10-3, the J gene TRBJ1-3; tentative D call: TRBD1 (6 bases). Trimming removed 6 bases from V and 0 bases from J, with 12 bases in between. Germline CDR1 reads ENHRY; CDR2 reads SYGVKD. The CDR3 covers 15 residues. CDR3 loop: CAIRDSWPSGNTIYF. The CDR3 DNA reads as TGTGCCATCAGGGACAGCTGGCCCTCTGGAAACACCATATATTTT.

The chain uses TRBV6-1 and TRBJ1-1, with D perhaps matching TRBD1 (6 bases). Germline V lookup: CDR1 MNHNS, CDR2 SASEGT. This CDR3 spans 14 amino acids. Trimming shortened V by 2 bases and J by 3 bases, and 10 bases separated the two germline ends. The CDR3 loop is CASSEYRADTEAFF. CDR3 sequence (DNA): TGTGCCAGCAGTGAATACAGGGCAGACACTGAAGCTTTCTTT.

J is TRBJ1-1 and V is TRBV18; 9 nucleotides agree with TRBD1. Looked up from germline, CDR1 is KGHSH and CDR2 is LQKENI. The CDR3 consists of 16 residues. Trimming removed 8 bases from V and 0 bases from J; junction bases left unmatched: 10. The CDR3 sequence is CASRLRTGDMNTEAFF. The DNA of the CDR3 is TGTGCCAGCCGATTAAGGACAGGGGACATGAACACTGAAGCTTTCTTT.